The clone carrying this T cell receptor (beta chain) was recorded many times. Its antigen remains unknown. Amplification yielded TCR beta CDR3 regions, with RNA transcripts as the source. First-round RT-PCR targeting the TCR CDR3 was performed with the HTBI primer set. TCRdb fed the multiplex PCR reads into MiXCR, producing one record per CDR3 protein. The table lists 200,000 to 250,000 distinct CDR3 sequences, about 25% of them singletons. The data stem from a study of T cells in Graves' hyperthyroidism and ophthalmopathy. General observations from the study: Ophthalmopathy onset followed model prediction by a median approximately 5.9 months. In the blood, most expanded thyroid clonotypes above 0.001 appeared as well.

The TCR originated in a woman aged 40 to 50 with Graves' ophthalmopathy. The sample comprised blood.

CDR3: CASSDGSLMNTEAFF. The CDR3 coding sequence is TGCGCCAGCAGTGACGGATCATTAATGAACACTGAAGCTTTCTTT. The V gene is TRBV5-1, the J gene TRBJ1-1; D uncertain. Trimming removed 5 bases at V and 0 bases at J, with 14 bases between. The CDR3 runs to 15 residues. The germline V gene has CDR1 SGHRS and CDR2 YFSETQ.